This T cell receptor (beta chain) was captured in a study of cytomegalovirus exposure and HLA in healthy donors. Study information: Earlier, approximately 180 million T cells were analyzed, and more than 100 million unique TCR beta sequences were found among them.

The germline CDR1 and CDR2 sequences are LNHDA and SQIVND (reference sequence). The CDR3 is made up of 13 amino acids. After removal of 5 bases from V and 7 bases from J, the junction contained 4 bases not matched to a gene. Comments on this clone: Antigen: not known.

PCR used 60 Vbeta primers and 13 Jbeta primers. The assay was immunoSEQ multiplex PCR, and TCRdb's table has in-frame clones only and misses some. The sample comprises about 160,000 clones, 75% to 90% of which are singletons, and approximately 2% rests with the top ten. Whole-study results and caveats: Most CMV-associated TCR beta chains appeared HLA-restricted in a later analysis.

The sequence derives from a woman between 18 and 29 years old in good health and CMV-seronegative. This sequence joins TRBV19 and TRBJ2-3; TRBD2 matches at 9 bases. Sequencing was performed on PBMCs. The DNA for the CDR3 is TGTGCCAGTAGTGCGGGGGGGCTTAATACGCAGTATTTT. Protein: CASSAGGLNTQYF.